This paragraph reports one TCR beta chain. What it binds is not known. The same CDR3 also results from other DNA sequences found in this sample. Naivety among CD8 cells was defined by CD45RO negativity and positive CCR7 selection, thereby excluding terminally differentiated effector memory CD45RA+ cells. V lost 5 bases, J lost 5 bases, and 9 bases lay in between. The V gene's germline CDR1 is SEHNR and CDR2 FQNEAQ (reference sequence). The CDR3 consists of 13 residues. The entry originates in a study of shared clonotypes between healthy human individuals. Overall study results and limits: Sequencing of the sorted subsets was shown by rarefaction to be incomplete despite large depth.

Using immunoSEQ multiplex PCR, the repertoire was profiled, and TCRdb retains in-frame clones only, with some absent. The table lists some 2.1 million clones, around 93% of them singletons. The genes are TRBV7-9 and TRBJ2-2; no clear D. Input material: naive CD8+ T cells from PBMCs. The clonotype was recovered from a young man in good health. Some clones in this sample may be carry-over from other donors' samples. The CDR3 region is CASSPVGTGELFF. In DNA, the CDR3 is TGTGCCAGCAGCCCCGTGGGGACCGGGGAGCTGTTTTTT.